The clone carrying this T cell receptor beta chain showed up many times. Antigen unknown. The sample belongs to a study of liver allograft versus peripheral blood T cells. For the study at large: Within transplanted livers, the T cell receptor repertoires were examined and compared against the repertoires present in the peripheral blood of liver transplant recipients. Study-wide findings and caveats: The authors reported that T cell receptor repertoires inside liver allografts differed from those in peripheral blood.

TCRdb reprocessed the reads via MiXCR and lists one record per CDR3 protein. The table shows more than 10,000 distinct CDR3 sequences, with approximately 17% occurring only once. V shed 6 bases and J shed 2 bases, with 16 bases lying between them. CDR3 length: 16 residues. The origin of this receptor is a human patient who had a liver transplant. The graft donor may be the source of some T cells. V is TRBV12-3 or TRBV12-4 and J is TRBJ2-2; no firm D call. The CDR3 region has the DNA TGTGCCAGCAGCCGAGACCCCCGACGAAACACCGGGGAGCTGTTTTTT. It specifies CASSRDPRRNTGELFF.